This T cell receptor (beta chain) was recovered during a study of cytomegalovirus exposure and HLA in healthy donors. The CDR3 contains 13 residues. Per germline, CDR1 LGHNA and CDR2 YNFKEQ. V was trimmed by 1 base and J by 6 bases, leaving 9 bases between them. About this clone: Its specificity is unknown.

Repertoires were generated with immunoSEQ multiplex PCR, while TCRdb's copy carries only in-frame clones and drops some. The repertoire holds 150,000 to 200,000 clones, around 90% seen once, with 2.5% to 3% in the top ten. Findings and limits, study-wide: Reported results showed that the classifier diagnosed cytomegalovirus status with high specificity and sensitivity. Despite most TCR sequences being rare, some public TCRs occurred in many donors. A list of about 180 TCR beta chains associated with cytomegalovirus was given.

Sequenced input: PBMCs. The V call is TRBV4-2, the J call TRBJ1-2; D remains ambiguous. This TCR derives from a man in his late teens or twenties in good health and CMV-seronegative. CDR3 region: CASSQVFSDGYTF. CDR3 nucleotide sequence: TGTGCCAGCAGCCAAGTATTTTCCGATGGCTACACCTTC.